A single sample is the source of the 9 T cell receptor beta chains below, sequenced in a study of early T cells in non-severe SARS-CoV-2 infection. TCRdb re-analysed the 5' RACE reads in MiXCR, keeping a single row per CDR3 protein. Counted here are approximately 81,000 distinct CDR3 sequences, roughly 13% occurring once; the ten biggest clones make up 6%. Source material: whole blood. The receptor source for this set is an adult who was a healthcare worker with PCR-confirmed SARS-CoV-2 infection or an uninfected control (not recorded which).

In this sample, this clonotype turned up a few times. J is TRBJ1-1 and V is TRBV29-1, with D maybe TRBD1 (6 bases). V was shortened by 7 bases and J by 5 bases, with 11 bases between the two germline ends. The CDR3 has 11 amino acids. Germline V CDR1 and CDR2: SQVTM, ANQGSEA. The CDR3 sequence is CSATGFTEAFF. The CDR3 region has the DNA TGCAGCGCCACAGGGTTTACTGAAGCTTTCTTT. Variable domain in full (rest from reference TRBV29-1 and TRBJ1-1): SAVISQKPSRDICQRGTSLTIQCQVDSQVTMMFWYRQQPGQSLTLIATANQGSEATYESGFVIDKFPISRPNLTFSTLTVSNMSPEDSSIYLCSATGFTEAFFGQGTRLTVV.

This clonotype was detected once. J is TRBJ1-1 and V is TRBV4-1; D not certain. The CDR3 consists of 16 residues. The ends were cut back, 1 base at V and 1 base at J, with 13 bases in the middle. The germline V gene encodes CDR1 MGHRA and CDR2 YSYEKL. The CDR3 sequence: CASSQGIGRGNTEAFF. CDR3 in DNA: TGCGCCAGCAGCCAAGGAATTGGACGGGGGAACACTGAAGCTTTCTTT.

This clonotype was seen many times. The chain has TRBV7-9 and TRBJ1-1; TRBD1 is a possible D gene (6 bases). The V gene's germline CDR1 is SEHNR and CDR2 FQNEAQ (reference sequence). The V end was cut by 4 bases, the J end by 1 base, with 10 bases between. This CDR3 is built from 14 residues. The CDR3 DNA reads as TGTGCCAGCAGCTCCACGACAGGGAACACTGAAGCTTTCTTT. It encodes CASSSTTGNTEAFF.

This clonotype was detected a few times. The chain combines TRBV20-1 with TRBJ2-2; TRBD1 might be the D (5 bases). Germline CDR1 and CDR2: DFQATT and SNEGSKA (reference sequence). The CDR3 has 15 amino acids. Trimming removed 2 bases from V and 3 bases from J, with 13 bases in between. DNA of the CDR3: TGCAGTGCTAGAAGGGGCAGGGCGGACACCGGGGAGCTGTTTTTT. It codes for CSARRGRADTGELFF.

This rearrangement joins TRBV11-2 to TRBJ2-3; 16 nucleotides agree with TRBD2. CDR1 and CDR2 (germline): SGHAT, FQNNGV. CDR3 size: 17 residues. Trimming removed 5 bases from V and 6 bases from J; junction bases left unmatched: 8. The CDR3 spells CASSPPGLAGGPDTQYF. The DNA for the CDR3 is TGTGCCAGCAGCCCGCCGGGACTAGCGGGGGGGCCGGATACGCAGTATTTT.

This clonotype was recorded a few times. The CDR3 region is CASSPLAGGNSAYNEQFF. The CDR3 DNA is TGTGCCAGCAGTCCACTAGCGGGAGGGAACTCGGCATACAATGAGCAGTTCTTC. The V call is TRBV12-3 or TRBV12-4, the J call TRBJ2-1; TRBD2 aligns across 13 bases. The CDR3 is 18 residues long. After removal of 5 bases from V and 4 bases from J, the junction contained 11 bases not matched to a gene.

With regard to this clonotype: A much larger clone is a single base away; this may be a read error. The rearrangement links TRBV18 to TRBJ2-7; 7 bases are shared with TRBD2. The CDR3 length is 16 residues. Germline V CDR1 and CDR2: KGHSH, LQKENI. CDR3: CGSSPRGSGYLGEQYF. The CDR3 DNA follows: TGTGGCAGCTCACCACGCGGTAGCGGGTATCTAGGAGAGCAGTACTTC.

This clonotype appeared a few times. This sequence joins TRBV5-1 and TRBJ1-2; D is possibly TRBD1 (5 bases). The germline V and J ends were trimmed by 2 bases and 2 bases, with 13 bases remaining between them. Germline CDR1 and CDR2: SGHRS and YFSETQ. This CDR3 region has 15 residues. The CDR3 DNA reads as TGCGCCAGCAGCTTCGAGGCAGGGTGGAACTATGGCTACACCTTC. This encodes CASSFEAGWNYGYTF. Complete variable domain (other parts from reference TRBV5-1 and TRBJ1-2): KAGVTQTPRYLIKTRGQQVTLSCSPISGHRSVSWYQQTPGQGLQFLFEYFSETQRNKGNFPGRFSGRQFSNSRSEMNVSTLELGDSALYLCASSFEAGWNYGYTFGSGTRLTVV.

This clonotype showed up many times. V and J are TRBV6-5 and TRBJ1-2, with a weak D call TRBD1 (6 bases). The CDR3 covers 20 residues. Per the germline V gene, CDR1 is MNHEY and CDR2 is SVGAGI. V shed 0 bases and J shed 4 bases, with 27 bases lying between them. The CDR3 is CASSYSNPKNQLDRLYGYTF. The CDR3 region has the DNA TGTGCCAGCAGTTACTCGAACCCCAAGAACCAGTTAGACAGGCTCTATGGCTACACCTTC.